The clone carrying this TCR beta chain was detected only a few times. Its antigen is unknown. The entire patient cohort was treatment-naive prior to thyroid surgery. This sample was included in a study of metastatic and nonmetastatic thyroid tumors. Study overall: For malignant and benign thyroid patients, tumor or nodule tissue and blood were the sources whose repertoires were compared.

CDR1 and CDR2 (germline): SNHLY, FYNNEI. The CDR3 consists of 13 residues. With 8 bases removed from V and 2 bases from J, the gap between germline ends came to 12 bases. Overall study results and limits: Versus benign nodules, malignant thyroid tumors reportedly had significantly higher TCR beta diversity, in blood and tumor.

Methods used by the authors: Building a distant-metastasis classifier for papillary thyroid cancer drew on CDR3 differences across clinicopathological groups. TCRdb reprocessed the PCR reads using MiXCR. The V and J calls come from TCRdb's annotation, not from the publication. Among 30,000 to 35,000 clones listed, about a fifth were seen once. The source of this sequence is a male donor with papillary thyroid cancer or a benign thyroid nodule (not recorded which). Some clones in this sample may be carry-over from other donors' samples. Sequenced input: tumor tissue. The rearrangement links TRBV2 to TRBJ1-2; D gene uncertain. The CDR3 DNA follows: TGTGCCAGCCTTCCTGAGGGAAACTATGGCTACACCTTC. This gives the protein CASLPEGNYGYTF.